The rows below give T cell receptor beta chains drawn from one sample of a study of T-cell reconstitution after alpha-beta-depleted transplantation in children. TCRdb re-derived calls from the PCR reads in MiXCR, one entry per CDR3 protein. The sample includes some 590,000 distinct CDR3 sequences, more than 9% seen only once; the top ten take about 4%. Here the sequenced sample was PBMCs from the stem cell graft donor, taken from the stem cell graft. The receptors here all came from a human donor who donated a stem cell graft to a child with acute myeloid leukemia. The CDR3 runs from the conserved cysteine through the conserved F or W. The D gene is left open where the match is weak. Expanded clones are given a class, and other clones once, few, many or no size at all.

abundance,d_gene,len,v_gene,j_gene,CDR3aa,CDR3nt
few,NA,14,TRBV11-2,TRBJ2-1,CASSLERRFNEQFF,TGTGCCAGCAGCTTAGAACGGCGTTTCAATGAGCAGTTCTTC
many,TRBD1,16,TRBV20-1,TRBJ1-5,CSALLQGASSNQPQHF,TGCAGTGCTCTATTACAGGGGGCGAGCAGCAATCAGCCCCAGCATTTT
few,TRBD1,18,TRBV28,TRBJ2-7,CASSLVPTGDRGTYEQYF,TGTGCCAGCAGTTTGGTACCCACAGGGGACAGGGGCACCTACGAGCAGTACTTC
few,TRBD2,20,TRBV28,TRBJ2-1,CASSLPVSGRAYNSYNEQFF,TGTGCCAGCAGTTTACCGGTTAGCGGGAGGGCCTATAATTCCTACAATGAGCAGTTCTTC
few,TRBD2,21,TRBV20-1,TRBJ2-2,CSARDMGGGTSGIVGTGELFF,TGCAGTGCTAGAGATATGGGTGGCGGGACTAGCGGTATAGTCGGAACCGGGGAGCTGTTTTTT
few,TRBD1,15,TRBV20-1,TRBJ2-7,CSARDPGQGPYEQYF,TGCAGTGCTAGAGATCCCGGACAGGGTCCCTACGAGCAGTACTTC
few,TRBD2,17,TRBV11-2,TRBJ2-1,CASSIRLAGGLINEQFF,TGTGCCAGCAGCATTAGACTAGCGGGAGGTCTGATTAATGAGCAGTTCTTC
many,NA,13,TRBV30,TRBJ2-7,CAWSPSPNYEQYF,TGTGCCTGGAGCCCCTCCCCTAACTACGAGCAGTACTTC
NA,NA,17,TRBV18,TRBJ2-1,CASSPRVSADPYNEQFF,TGTGCCAGCTCACCAAGAGTCTCAGCGGACCCATACAATGAGCAGTTCTTC
NA,TRBD2,13,TRBV3-1,TRBJ2-5,CASLLAGAETQYF,TGTGCCAGCCTTTTAGCGGGAGCAGAGACCCAGTACTTC
few,TRBD2,16,TRBV5-4,TRBJ2-2,CASSPGGLVGTGELFF,TGTGCCAGCAGCCCCGGGGGACTAGTCGGCACCGGGGAGCTGTTTTTT
NA,TRBD2,19,TRBV6-2/TRBV6-3,TRBJ2-1,CASSYSAGTSGSGHNEQFF,TGTGCCAGCAGTTACTCGGCCGGGACTAGCGGGAGTGGCCACAATGAGCAGTTCTTC
NA,NA,15,TRBV6-2/TRBV6-3,TRBJ2-7,CASRPWLKNSYEQYF,TGTGCCAGCAGGCCTTGGCTGAAGAACTCCTACGAGCAGTACTTC
NA,NA,15,TRBV7-3,TRBJ2-7,CASSPTGASAYEQYF,TGTGCCAGCAGCCCGACAGGTGCCTCCGCCTACGAGCAGTACTTC
NA,NA,10,TRBV5-6,TRBJ2-1,CASSRSEQFF,TGTGCCAGCAGCCGTAGTGAGCAGTTCTTC